The clone carrying this T cell receptor beta chain was counted between two and nine times. The antigen remains unidentified. The data are from a study of immune evolution from preneoplasia to lung adenocarcinoma. Study outcomes and limitations: Clonality was highest in normal lung, lower in later-stage lesions apparently.

Histologic diagnosis was independently verified by two lung pathologists. The repertoire was sequenced with immunoSEQ multiplex PCR; TCRdb's copy has only in-frame clones and lacks some. The profile shows under 6,000 clones, 74% of them singletons. The clonotype originates from a person aged 60 to 80 with lung adenocarcinoma. Specimen: FFPE adjacent normal lung tissue.

The CDR3: CASSMSGANVLTF. DNA of the CDR3: TGTGCCAGCAGTATGTCGGGGGCCAACGTCCTGACTTTC. The V call is TRBV9, the J call TRBJ2-6; D unresolved. The V end lost 5 bases, the J end lost 4 bases, and 7 bases lay between the germline ends. The CDR3 is 13 residues long. Germline values: CDR1 SGDLS, CDR2 YYNGEE.